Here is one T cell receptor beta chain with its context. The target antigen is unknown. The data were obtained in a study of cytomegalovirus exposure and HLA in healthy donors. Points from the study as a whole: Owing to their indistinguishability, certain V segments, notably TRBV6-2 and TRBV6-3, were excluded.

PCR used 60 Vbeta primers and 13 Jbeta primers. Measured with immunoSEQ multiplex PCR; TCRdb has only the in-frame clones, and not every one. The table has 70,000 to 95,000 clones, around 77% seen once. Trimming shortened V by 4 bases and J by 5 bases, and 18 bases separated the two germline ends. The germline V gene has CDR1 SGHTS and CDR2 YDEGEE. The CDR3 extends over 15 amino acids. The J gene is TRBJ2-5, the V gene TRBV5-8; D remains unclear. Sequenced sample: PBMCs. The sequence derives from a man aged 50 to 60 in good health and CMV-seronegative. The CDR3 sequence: CASSAQSSTGETQYF. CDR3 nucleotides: TGTGCCAGCAGCGCGCAATCCTCGACCGGGGAGACCCAGTACTTC.